This T cell receptor beta chain was obtained from a study of immune heterogeneity within non-small cell lung tumors. A first 10-cycle multiplex round used 32 V-gene and 13 J-gene primers on TCR beta CDR3. TCRdb redid the calling of the multiplex PCR reads with MiXCR, one entry per CDR3 protein. The table shows around 15,000 distinct CDR3 sequences, with 28% occurring only once. The CDR3 totals 16 residues. Remarks on this clonotype: Its specificity is not known.

The template consisted of bulk tumor genomic DNA, with about 640 ng used per sample. In surgery, several biopsies were collected from each primary tumor at widely spaced sites. Enrolled patients presented with newly diagnosed, previously untreated non-small cell lung cancer and underwent curative surgery. Donors were newly diagnosed non-small cell lung cancer patients having surgery with curative intent. Findings and limits, study-wide: Identical dominant CDR3 beta clonotypes recurred across tumor sites within a patient, alongside site-unique high-frequency clones. A moderate but significant correlation was observed between local T-cell clonality and local tumor mutational burden (R around 0.35).

The V call is TRBV3-2, the J call TRBJ2-2; TRBD2 is the table's D call and was not checked against the DNA. TRBV3-2 is a documented pseudogene. The sequence derives from a middle-aged man with non-small cell lung cancer. Sequenced material: lung tumor tissue. CDR3 nucleotide sequence: TGTCCCAGCAGCCACCGACTAGCGGGAGTTGCCGGCGAGCTGTTTTTT. Translating it yields CPSSHRLAGVAGELFF.